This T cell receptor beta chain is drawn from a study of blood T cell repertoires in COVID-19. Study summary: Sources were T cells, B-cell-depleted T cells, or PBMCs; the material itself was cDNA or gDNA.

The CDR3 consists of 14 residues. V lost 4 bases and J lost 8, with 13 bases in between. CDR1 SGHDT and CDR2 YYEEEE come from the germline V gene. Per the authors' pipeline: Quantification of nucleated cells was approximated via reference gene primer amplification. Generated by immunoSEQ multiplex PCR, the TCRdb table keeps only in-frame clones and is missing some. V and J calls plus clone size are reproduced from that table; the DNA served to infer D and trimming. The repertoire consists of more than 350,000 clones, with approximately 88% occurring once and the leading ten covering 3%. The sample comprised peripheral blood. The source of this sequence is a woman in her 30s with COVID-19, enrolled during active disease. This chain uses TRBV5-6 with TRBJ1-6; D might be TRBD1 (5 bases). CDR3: CASSRDSTDSPLHF. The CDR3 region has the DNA TGTGCCAGCAGCCGCGACAGTACGGATTCACCCCTCCACTTT.